This section outlines one T cell receptor (beta chain) sequence together with its context. This clonotype was counted at least ten times. Its recognized antigen is unknown. Per-base quality was not reported, and no clone a single base away is much larger than it. CDR1 and CDR2, looked up from the germline V gene, are LGHNA and YNFKEQ. Relative to germline, V is 1 base shorter and J is 7 bases shorter, with 11 bases between their ends. The CDR3 covers 14 residues, taking in both the cysteine and the phenylalanine. Only CDR3 DNA remains: 42 bases, in frame from the first base. The time point label here, explained by the study, means: patch test 3, about 24 weeks after DPC sensitization. Per the publication, the treatment or condition label means: therapeutic diphenylcyclopropenone sensitization with weekly scalp DPC. Blood at each patch-test visit was drawn before the patch test was applied. Patients were eligible if aged 18 to 70, diagnosed with alopecia and judged suitable for DPC therapy, and pregnant patients were excluded. Total RNA was isolated from unfractionated whole blood collected in Tempus Blood RNA tubes.

Libraries were constructed by RACE. Reads for this sample came from a NextSeq 500. Library preparation attached unique molecular identifiers to individual cDNA molecules for quantitative, reproducible TCR counting. From each blood RNA sample, both TCR alpha and TCR beta chains were sequenced. Under the source paper's analysis protocol: The median number of TCRs per sample was 95,638, ranging from 23,224 to 690,600. The Decombinator software suite was used to annotate the V, J and CDR3 of the TCR reads. For the PS versus PT1 abundance plots, all samples were subsampled to the same number of TCRs (28,000). TCRs were defined as expanded if absent before sensitization and observed at least eight times at the 2-week time point. The public reads were reanalyzed by TCRdb: fastp trimming at Q25, MiXCR alignment, in-frame beta chains only. Each CDR3 protein appears once, grouped with its most common genes and DNA. It is TCRdb's table, rather than the study itself, that gives the V and J calls and clone size. This sample is represented by some 71,000 distinct CDR3 sequences; 8.5% to 14% of them were singletons. The ten largest clones add up to approximately 1.5% of the sample.

This entry is derived from a study of human T cells and chemical hapten exposure (dated by TCRdb to about 2021). Study-wide context: For sensitization, 2% DPC in acetone was applied to a 2 cm by 2 cm area of upper inner arm skin. Weekly therapeutic DPC doses were additionally applied to the scalp of patients throughout the approximately 25-week study period. Patch testing was performed on the upper back with Finn chambers containing 0.01% DPC, and the patch tests were scored after 6 days according to International Contact Dermatitis Research Group standards. Most of the patients in the cohort were female, and the cohort covered alopecia areata with under or over 50% scalp involvement, alopecia totalis and alopecia universalis. Libraries were pooled for sequencing, and variation in per-sample TCR yields was attributed mainly to small differences in library volumes within the pool. The study tracked peripheral blood TCR repertoire changes in vivo during primary and secondary sensitization to the hapten diphenylcyclopropenone (DPC) in alopecia patients. Blood was sampled from patients pre-sensitization (week 0) and at 2, 6 and about 24 weeks after DPC sensitization. For TCR sequencing, blood came from over 25 alopecia patients at anywhere from one to four time points (pre-sensitization, 2, 6 and 24 weeks). The investigation overall reported the following: DPC sensitization did not change how many TCRs were above 1 in 1000 frequency, and no evidence was found of alterations in global repertoire structure. Patch test score was positively correlated with the number of PT1 expanded TCRs, with significance at thresholds 8, 16 and 32 but not at 4. Because all patients had alopecia, a presumed autoimmune disease, the immune response of the patients might differ from that of healthy individuals. Expanded TCRs formed significantly more large CDR3 similarity clusters than pre-sensitization or healthy control sets, consistent with antigen-driven responses. After repeated subsampling, changes were observed in the strength of the expansion versus patch-test correlation and in the threshold at which the correlation became significant.

Source: whole blood, taken in connection with sensitization to the hapten diphenylcyclopropenone (DPC). This chain is built from TRBV4-2 and TRBJ1-5; possibly the D gene is TRBD1, per 6 matching bases. The TCR originated in a woman in her forties or fifties with alopecia areata. Some clones in this sample may be carry-over from other donors' samples. The DNA sequence is given as TGTGCCAGCAGCCAAGGCCCAGGGGACCAGCCCCAGCATTTT. Translation gives CASSQGPGDQPQHF.